Below, 27 T cell receptor beta chains from the same sample are listed, as sequenced in a study of control samples from healthy donors and cancer patients. Only in-frame clones appear in the TCRdb table, and some are missing; sequencing was by immunoSEQ multiplex PCR. The table shows over 110,000 clones, with more than 85% occurring only once. The sequenced material came from blood. All receptors come from a woman aged 30 to 39 in good health.

The chain uses TRBV28 and TRBJ1-2; no definite D call. The CDR3 covers 13 residues. The germline V gene has CDR1 MDHEN and CDR2 SYDVKM. V was shortened by 5 bases and J by 3 bases, with 10 bases between the two germline ends. The CDR3 spells CASSPPADYGYTF. CDR3 bases: TGTGCCAGCAGTCCCCCGGCCGACTATGGCTACACCTTC.

The chain combines TRBV15 with TRBJ1-5; maybe TRBD1 (6 bases). The CDR3 loop spans 15 amino acids. Germline assignment: CDR1 LNHNV and CDR2 YYDKDF (reference sequence). Deletions cut 0 bases from V and 11 bases from J, with 17 bases between. CDR3 residues: CATSRDLTGATAQHF. Here the CDR3 DNA reads TGTGCCACCAGCAGAGATCTGACAGGCGCCACAGCCCAGCATTTT.

The rearrangement uses TRBV5-1 and TRBJ2-7; 8 bases align to TRBD2. CDR3 length: 16 residues. Trimming cost V 4 bases and J 6 bases; bases outside gene matches: 15. The germline CDR1 and CDR2 sequences are SGHRS and YFSETQ. The CDR3 region is CASSPHVGSGAIEQYF. In DNA, the CDR3 is TGCGCCAGCAGCCCCCACGTAGGTAGCGGGGCGATCGAGCAGTACTTC.

The table lists this clone with a count of one. V is TRBV2 and J is TRBJ1-2; 8 nucleotides agree with TRBD1. CDR1 is SNHLY, CDR2 FYNNEI, per germline. The CDR3 extends over 13 amino acids. V was pared by 6 bases and J by 7 bases, with 7 bases of the junction left unmatched. CDR3 in amino acids: CASRGQGRGGYTF. The CDR3 nucleotides read TGTGCCAGCAGAGGACAGGGACGAGGTGGCTACACCTTC.

The chain recombines TRBV18 with TRBJ2-5; D is perhaps TRBD1 or TRBD2 (5 bases each). Trimming pared 6 bases from V and 2 bases from J, leaving 13 bases between. CDR1 and CDR2 (germline): KGHSH, LQKENI. The CDR3 is 14 amino acids. Here the CDR3 DNA reads TGTGCCAGCTCTCCCGGGGCTCAACAAGAGACCCAGTACTTC. Translated: CASSPGAQQETQYF.

The chain employs TRBV11-2 and TRBJ1-1; D is unclear. The length of the CDR3 is 13 residues. Germline V gene lookup returns CDR1 SGHAT and CDR2 FQNNGV. The ends were cut back, 0 bases at V and 11 bases at J, with 13 bases in the middle. CDR3 amino acids: CASSLESGLAAFF. CDR3 DNA sequence: TGTGCCAGCAGCTTAGAGAGCGGGCTGGCGGCTTTCTTT.

This chain links TRBV30 with TRBJ2-7, with 7 bases matching TRBD2. The trim removed 4 bases at V and 0 bases at J, leaving 6 bases unmatched. Per the germline V gene, CDR1 is GTSNPN and CDR2 is SVGIG (reference sequence). CDR3 length: 14 amino acids. The CDR3 is CAWNQASGSYEQYF. Written as DNA, the CDR3 is TGTGCCTGGAACCAAGCTAGCGGCTCCTACGAGCAGTACTTC.

The chain carries TRBV29-1 and TRBJ1-1; unclear D gene. This CDR3 is 12 amino acids long. Deletions cut 4 bases from V and 0 bases from J, with 6 bases between. Per germline, CDR1 SQVTM and CDR2 ANQGSEA. The CDR3 DNA reads as TGCAGCGTTGTGGTATTGAACACTGAAGCTTTCTTT. This codes for CSVVVLNTEAFF.

This clone was picked up a small number of times. The V gene is TRBV9, the J gene TRBJ2-3; 11 bases align to TRBD2. Germline V lookup: CDR1 SGDLS, CDR2 YYNGEE. The J segment lost 2 bases and the V segment lost 3 bases, leaving 8 bases of the junction unmatched. The CDR3 covers 17 residues. CDR3 protein: CASSGKTSGDITDTQYF. The CDR3 DNA follows: TGTGCCAGCAGCGGAAAGACTAGCGGGGACATCACAGATACGCAGTATTTT.

The chain recombines TRBV29-1 with TRBJ2-1; D is unclear. Between the trimmed V and J ends, which lost 7 bases and 6 bases, there was a span of 13 bases. The CDR3 contains 12 residues. Germline CDR1 is SQVTM and CDR2 is ANQGSEA. Here the CDR3 DNA reads TGCAGCGAATCAGCGAGACCCAATGAGCAGTTCTTC. Translated: CSESARPNEQFF.

Here the CDR3 reads CASSQGALAGVWETQYF. For the CDR3, the DNA is TGTGCCAGCAGCCAAGGTGCCCTAGCGGGAGTTTGGGAGACCCAGTACTTC. J is TRBJ2-5 and V is TRBV4-2, with 10 bases that match TRBD2. Looked up from germline, CDR1 is LGHNA and CDR2 is YNFKEQ. V trimming: 1 base; J trimming: 5 bases; junction bases outside the gene matches: 10. CDR3 length: 17 residues.

This clone was found once. CDR3 sequence (DNA): TGTGCCACCAGCAGAGGAGATCTAGCGGGGAAGGAATACGAGCAGTACTTC. It codes for CATSRGDLAGKEYEQYF. The rearrangement joins TRBV15 to TRBJ2-7; 9 positions match TRBD2. V shed 1 base, J shed 4 bases, and the junction held 11 bases outside the gene matches. This CDR3 region has 17 residues. Germline CDR1 is LNHNV and CDR2 is YYDKDF (reference sequence).

The chain couples TRBV19 to TRBJ1-5; D call uncertain. The V end lost 0 bases, the J end lost 7 bases, and 13 bases lay between the germline ends. The CDR3 covers 15 residues. Germline V gene lookup returns CDR1 LNHDA and CDR2 SQIVND (reference sequence). The CDR3: CASSIDHLSGQPQHF. CDR3 bases: TGTGCCAGTAGTATAGACCATCTTAGTGGCCAGCCCCAGCATTTT. Supplemented by reference TRBV19 and TRBJ1-5, the full variable domain reads DGGITQSPKYLFRKEGQNVTLSCEQNLNHDAMYWYRQDPGQGLRLIYYSQIVNDFQKGDIAEGYSVSREKKESFPLTVTSAQKNPTAFYLCASSIDHLSGQPQHFGDGTRLSIL.

In the case of this clone: Other DNA sequences in the sample encode the same CDR3. The chain carries TRBV2 and TRBJ1-6, with D uncertain. This CDR3 contains 14 residues. V was cut by 0 bases and J by 10 bases, with 10 bases left in between. Germline CDR1 SNHLY, CDR2 FYNNEI. CDR3 bases: TGTGCCAGCAGTGAAGCGGGTTCGAGGTCACCCCTCCACTTT. Its protein is CASSEAGSRSPLHF.

The V call is TRBV6-5, the J call TRBJ2-7; D might be TRBD1 or TRBD2, each matching 5 bases. CDR1 is MNHEY, CDR2 SVGAGI, per germline. CDR3 length: 13 residues. V lost 6 bases and J lost 5, with 14 bases in between. CDR3 DNA sequence: TGTGCCAGCAGGGGGGTACTATGGCACGAGCAGTACTTC. As protein: CASRGVLWHEQYF.

The rearrangement joins TRBV7-9 to TRBJ1-5; D is unclear. Germline loops: CDR1 SEHNR, CDR2 FQNEAQ (reference sequence). This CDR3 is 15 amino acids long. Trimming left V 1 base short and J 3 bases short, with 10 bases between. The CDR3 is CASSLGSGDNQPQHF. The CDR3 DNA is TGTGCCAGCAGCTTAGGTTCAGGCGACAATCAGCCCCAGCATTTT.

The chain is built from TRBV20-1 and TRBJ2-3, with no clear D. This CDR3 is 10 amino acids long. The V and J ends lost 5 bases and 6 bases respectively, with 6 bases between them. Germline V gene lookup returns CDR1 DFQATT and CDR2 SNEGSKA (reference sequence). In DNA form, the CDR3 reads TGCAGTGCTTACCGGGATACGCAGTATTTT. Protein: CSAYRDTQYF.

V and J are TRBV30 and TRBJ1-1, with D uncertain. The V end lost 1 base, the J end lost 4 bases, and 1 base lay between the germline ends. The CDR3 runs to 10 residues. Germline V gene data show CDR1 as GTSNPN and CDR2 as SVGIG (reference sequence). The CDR3: CAWSGTEAFF. The CDR3 DNA is TGTGCCTGGAGTGGCACTGAAGCTTTCTTT. The variable domain in full, completed from reference TRBV30 and TRBJ1-1, reads SQTIHQWPATLVQPVGSPLSLECTVEGTSNPNLYWYRQAAGRGLQLLFYSVGIGQISSEVPQNLSASRPQDRQFILSSKKLLLSDSGFYLCAWSGTEAFFGQGTRLTVV.

The genes are TRBV4-1 and TRBJ1-2; D not resolved. V shed 3 bases and J shed 4 bases, with 18 bases lying between them. Germline-derived CDR1 and CDR2 are MGHRA and YSYEKL. CDR3 size: 16 residues. In nucleotides, the CDR3 is TGCGCCAGCAGCCAGGATTATGGGTCTCATCTCTATGGCTACACCTTC. Protein product: CASSQDYGSHLYGYTF.

The chain uses TRBV5-1 and TRBJ2-1; maybe TRBD2 (7 bases). The CDR3 is 16 amino acids. The V gene lost 3 bases and the J gene lost 7 bases, with 20 bases spanning the gap. Per germline, CDR1 SGHRS and CDR2 YFSETQ. Here the CDR3 reads CASSSLGGGGWNEQFF. The CDR3 DNA reads TGCGCCAGCAGCTCCTTGGGGGGAGGGGGTTGGAATGAGCAGTTCTTC.

The gene calls are TRBV7-3 and TRBJ1-3; TRBD1 matches at 8 bases. CDR3 length: 17 residues. The germline V gene encodes CDR1 SGHTA and CDR2 FQGTGA. V dropped 1 base and J dropped 6; count of bases not matched to a gene: 11. The CDR3 coding sequence is TGTGCCAGCAGCTTAAATGCCCCGACAGGGGTTGAAAACACCATATATTTT. This gives the protein CASSLNAPTGVENTIYF.

The V and J genes are TRBV7-2 and TRBJ2-5; 7 nucleotides align to TRBD2. The CDR3 extends over 15 amino acids. J lost 5 bases, V lost 0 bases, and 6 bases had no gene match. Germline CDR1 reads SGHTA; CDR2 reads FQGNSA. CDR3: CASSLAGGPGETQYF. CDR3 DNA sequence: TGTGCCAGCAGCTTAGCGGGAGGGCCCGGGGAGACCCAGTACTTC.

V usage is TRBV5-5 and J usage is TRBJ1-2; perhaps TRBD1 as D (5 bases). CDR1 SGHKS and CDR2 YYEKEE come from the germline V gene (reference sequence). The CDR3 totals 14 residues. Between the trimmed V and J ends, which lost 0 bases and 4 bases, there was a span of 10 bases. In DNA form, the CDR3 reads TGTGCCAGCAGCTTGGAAAGGGGCACCTATGGCTACACCTTC. Protein sequence: CASSLERGTYGYTF.

The chain is built from TRBV11-2 and TRBJ2-3; TRBD2 matches 11 bases. Germline V gene data show CDR1 as SGHAT and CDR2 as FQNNGV. The CDR3 covers 16 residues. The V gene end was trimmed by 4 bases and the J gene end by 4 bases; junction bases not matched to a gene: 7. Here the CDR3 DNA reads TGTGCCAGCAGCTCCAGAACTAGCGGGGGCCCAGATACGCAGTATTTT. This encodes CASSSRTSGGPDTQYF. The whole variable domain, filled in from reference TRBV11-2 and TRBJ2-3, reads EAGVAQSPRYKIIEKRQSVAFWCNPISGHATLYWYQQILGQGPKLLIQFQNNGVVDDSQLPKDRFSAERLKGVDSTLKIQPAKLEDSAVYLCASSSRTSGGPDTQYFGPGTRLTVL.

This chain joins TRBV6-1 and TRBJ1-5; D is undetermined. The V end lost 1 base, the J end lost 6 bases, and 19 bases lay between the germline ends. The CDR3 covers 17 residues. Germline V lookup: CDR1 MNHNS, CDR2 SASEGT. CDR3 nucleotide sequence: TGTGCCAGCAGTGAAGATGGGGAACCGACATGGGGTCAGCCCCAGCATTTT. Translation: CASSEDGEPTWGQPQHF.

The rearrangement uses TRBV30 and TRBJ1-6; a weak D match, TRBD1 (6 bases). CDR1 is GTSNPN, CDR2 SVGIG, per germline (reference sequence). V shed 5 bases and J shed 4 bases, with 15 bases lying between them. The CDR3 is 15 amino acids. The CDR3 DNA follows: TGTGCCTGGGCGACCAGGGGAAAATATAATTCACCCCTCCACTTT. Protein sequence: CAWATRGKYNSPLHF.

Regarding this clone: Other DNA sequences within the sample encode an identical CDR3. This chain uses TRBV29-1 with TRBJ2-2, with TRBD2 as a possible D gene (6 bases). Germline V gene data show CDR1 as SQVTM and CDR2 as ANQGSEA. The CDR3 contains 14 residues. Deletions cut 0 bases from V and 4 bases from J, with 9 bases between. The DNA of the CDR3 is TGCAGCGTTGAAGAGCGGGACCTCACCGGGGAGCTGTTTTTT. This gives the protein CSVEERDLTGELFF.